These 19 T cell receptor beta chains originate from one sample sequenced in a study of monozygotic twins with inflammatory bowel disease. Reprocessing the 5' RACE reads, TCRdb reports a single entry for every CDR3 protein and omits DNA. The sample table includes a few hundred thousand distinct CDR3 sequences. Source material: blood. The source of these receptors is a human donor with ulcerative colitis or Crohn's disease, or a healthy co-twin of an affected twin (not recorded which).

J is TRBJ2-5 and V is TRBV5-4; TCRdb's D call of TRBD2 is untestable without DNA. Germline assignment: CDR1 SGHNT and CDR2 YYREEE (reference sequence). The CDR3 runs to 15 residues. CDR3 residues: CASSLIMGVQETQYF.

The CDR3 protein is CAWSVSGGYEQYF. The V gene is TRBV30, the J gene TRBJ2-7; absent DNA, TCRdb's TRBD2 call cannot be checked. Germline V gene lookup returns CDR1 GTSNPN and CDR2 SVGIG (reference sequence). The CDR3 totals 13 residues.

The CDR3 is CASSRRRHSSYEQYF. The rearrangement links TRBV14 to TRBJ2-7. This CDR3 has 15 amino acids. The V gene's germline CDR1 is SGHDN and CDR2 FVKESK.

This rearrangement joins TRBV14 to TRBJ2-2; TCRdb outputs TRBD1, but without DNA this stays unchecked. The germline CDR1 and CDR2 sequences are SGHDN and FVKESK. The CDR3 is 14 residues long. The CDR3 here is CASRPALLGGELFF.

The J gene is TRBJ2-7, the V gene TRBV27; TCRdb selects TRBD1, and the lack of DNA leaves this call unchecked. The CDR3 consists of 16 residues. The germline V gene encodes CDR1 MNHEY and CDR2 SMNVEV (reference sequence). This chain's CDR3 is CASSPGTGTPSYEQYF.

V usage is TRBV20-1 and J usage is TRBJ2-7; as DNA is missing, the TRBD2 call by TCRdb cannot be tested. The CDR3 has 12 residues. In germline, CDR1 is DFQATT, CDR2 SNEGSKA (reference sequence). CDR3: CSARVTSLEQYF.

This rearrangement joins TRBV4-3 to TRBJ2-3; TCRdb names TRBD1, which stays unverified in the absence of DNA. Germline V gene lookup returns CDR1 LGHNA and CDR2 YSLEER. The CDR3 totals 18 residues. CDR3 sequence reads: CASSHPSTGAGSADTQYF.

The CDR3: CSVFNEQGLSGYTF. The V and J genes are TRBV29-1 and TRBJ1-2; absent DNA, TCRdb's TRBD1 call cannot be checked. CDR3 length: 14 residues. Germline assignment: CDR1 SQVTM and CDR2 ANQGSEA.

The chain has TRBV20-1 and TRBJ2-1. The length of the CDR3 is 12 residues. The germline CDR1 and CDR2 sequences are DFQATT and SNEGSKA (reference sequence). CDR3 residues: CSAMARVNEQFF.

The chain recombines TRBV18 with TRBJ2-7. There are 14 residues in the CDR3. Per the germline V gene, CDR1 is KGHSH and CDR2 is LQKENI. CDR3 sequence reads: CASSPIRGPYEQYF.

The chain combines TRBV20-1 with TRBJ1-2. Germline V gene data show CDR1 as DFQATT and CDR2 as SNEGSKA (reference sequence). The CDR3 covers 12 residues. The CDR3 reads CSARDQSHRYTF.

The chain recombines TRBV6-5 with TRBJ2-3; TCRdb's D call of TRBD2 is untestable without DNA. The CDR3 is 13 residues long. Germline V gene sequence: CDR1 MNHEY, CDR2 SVGAGI. Here the CDR3 reads CASSSGLAGTQYF.

The gene calls are TRBV7-6 and TRBJ2-1. This CDR3 is 16 amino acids long. Germline-derived CDR1 and CDR2 are SGHVS and FNYEAQ. The CDR3: CASSLQDPSSYNEQFF.

The chain employs TRBV20-1 and TRBJ1-5; lacking DNA, the TRBD1 call made by TCRdb goes unchecked. The CDR3 is made up of 14 amino acids. Germline CDR1 reads DFQATT; CDR2 reads SNEGSKA (reference sequence). This chain's CDR3 is CSARGRGLGQPQHF.

V is TRBV6-2 or TRBV6-3 and J is TRBJ1-1; TCRdb calls TRBD1, which cannot be checked without DNA. Germline lookup yields CDR1 MNHEY and CDR2 SVGEGT. This CDR3 contains 18 residues. CDR3 sequence reads: CASSYDGGTGLTEAEAFF.

The rearrangement joins TRBV20-1 to TRBJ2-3. This CDR3 has 15 amino acids. The germline gives CDR1 DFQATT, CDR2 SNEGSKA (reference sequence). This chain's CDR3 is CSARDSTASTDTQYF.

V gene TRBV29-1 combines with J gene TRBJ2-7; TCRdb selects TRBD1, and the lack of DNA leaves this call unchecked. The CDR3 length is 13 residues. Germline CDR1 and CDR2: SQVTM and ANQGSEA. CDR3 sequence reads: CSVQGTGYYEQYF.

The chain employs TRBV5-1 and TRBJ2-3; TCRdb outputs TRBD2, but without DNA this stays unchecked. Germline V CDR1 and CDR2: SGHRS, YFSETQ. There are 14 residues in the CDR3. The CDR3 is CASRARFNTDTQYF.

The V gene is TRBV11-2, the J gene TRBJ2-5; TCRdb designates TRBD2, a call that cannot be tested without DNA. Germline values: CDR1 SGHAT, CDR2 FQNNGV. The CDR3 loop spans 16 amino acids. The CDR3 region is CASNILSGPSPETQYF.